The 30 T cell receptor beta chains below all came from one sample that was sequenced in a study of blood T cell repertoires in COVID-19. TCRdb keeps only in-frame clones here, not all; method: immunoSEQ multiplex PCR. The sample comprises 150,000 to 200,000 clones, 86% of which are singletons, and around 7% rests with the top ten. The sample consisted of peripheral blood. These receptors all come from a woman at least 80 years old in a cohort sampled during active or convalescent COVID-19.

The rearrangement links TRBV28 to TRBJ1-1, with D unclear. This CDR3 has 13 residues. Trimming pared 7 bases from V and 0 bases from J, leaving 9 bases between. Germline loops: CDR1 MDHEN, CDR2 SYDVKM. CDR3 sequence: CASTEGMNTEAFF. CDR3 DNA sequence: TGTGCCAGCACGGAGGGTATGAACACTGAAGCTTTCTTT.

The chain combines TRBV14 with TRBJ2-3; D is possibly TRBD2 (6 bases). The CDR3 runs to 17 residues. The germline CDR1 and CDR2 sequences are SGHDN and FVKESK. V was shortened by 0 bases and J by 0 bases, with 13 bases between the two germline ends. The CDR3, as DNA: TGTGCCAGCAGCCAAGATCTTCCGGGAGTAAGCACAGATACGCAGTATTTT. It translates to CASSQDLPGVSTDTQYF.

V gene TRBV5-1 combines with J gene TRBJ1-3; the match to TRBD1 covers 7 bases. The V and J ends lost 4 bases and 2 bases, in that order; junction bases with no gene match: 6. The germline V gene has CDR1 SGHRS and CDR2 YFSETQ. The CDR3 length is 15 residues. The CDR3, as DNA: TGCGCCAGCAGCCCGAGAGGGGGCCCTGGAAACACCATATATTTT. This encodes CASSPRGGPGNTIYF.

The chain is built from TRBV28 and TRBJ1-4; weak D call: TRBD1 (5 bases). In germline, CDR1 is MDHEN, CDR2 SYDVKM. Between the trimmed V and J ends, which lost 6 bases and 2 bases, there was a span of 13 bases. This CDR3 is 15 amino acids long. CDR3 region: CASSSGTRTNEKLFF. The CDR3 nucleotides read TGTGCCAGCAGCTCCGGGACTAGGACTAATGAAAAACTGTTTTTT.

V gene TRBV2 combines with J gene TRBJ2-1; the D gene is possibly TRBD2 (6 bases). The CDR3 is 14 residues long. Germline CDR1 and CDR2: SNHLY and FYNNEI. The CDR3 DNA reads TGTGCTTCACAGGATAGGAGGGGTTACAATGAGCAGTTCTTC. Its protein is CASQDRRGYNEQFF.

This chain connects TRBV5-1 to TRBJ2-3; 8 bases are a match to TRBD2. This CDR3 has 14 amino acids. From germline, CDR1 is SGHRS and CDR2 YFSETQ. V lost 10 bases and J lost 3; bases outside the gene matches: 10. CDR3 region: CAGRRTSSTDTQYF. CDR3 in DNA: TGCGCCGGCCGGAGGACTAGCTCAACAGATACGCAGTATTTT.

V and J are TRBV19 and TRBJ1-1, with TRBD1 as a possible D gene (6 bases). Per germline, CDR1 LNHDA and CDR2 SQIVND (reference sequence). This CDR3 has 13 amino acids. The V gene lost 3 bases and the J gene lost 3 bases, with 8 bases spanning the gap. CDR3 protein: CASSINRDTEAFF. CDR3 DNA: TGTGCCAGTAGTATCAACAGGGACACTGAAGCTTTCTTT.

The chain joins TRBV13 to TRBJ2-1; D is unresolved. This CDR3 is built from 11 residues. V shed 3 bases and J shed 6 bases, with 3 bases lying between them. CDR1 is PRHDT and CDR2 is FYEKMQ in the germline V gene (reference sequence). The DNA for the CDR3 is TGTGCCAGCAGCTTCAGCAATGAGCAGTTCTTC. This translates into CASSFSNEQFF.

The J gene is TRBJ1-2, the V gene TRBV4-1; 7 nucleotides match TRBD1. CDR1 is MGHRA, CDR2 YSYEKL, per germline. The V gene end was trimmed by 2 bases and the J gene end by 7 bases; junction bases not matched to a gene: 10. This CDR3 has 15 residues. CDR3 residues: CASSQNLPDRAGYTF. CDR3 DNA sequence: TGCGCCAGCAGCCAAAACCTACCCGACAGGGCTGGCTACACCTTC.

The V call is TRBV12-3 or TRBV12-4, the J call TRBJ1-2; D is undetermined. This CDR3 contains 12 residues. Trimming took off 6 bases at V and 8 bases at J, with 13 bases between the two ends. The CDR3 protein is CASRHVRVGYTF. The CDR3 DNA reads TGTGCCAGCAGACATGTGAGGGTGGGCTACACCTTC.

The chain recombines TRBV15 with TRBJ1-6; possible D gene TRBD1, 6 bases. The V and J ends lost 5 bases and 0 bases respectively, with 14 bases between them. The CDR3 runs to 17 residues. Germline values: CDR1 LNHNV, CDR2 YYDKDF (reference sequence). CDR3 in DNA: TGTGCCACCAGCCCCCGACAGGAGAGCTCCTATAATTCACCCCTCCACTTT. As protein: CATSPRQESSYNSPLHF.

This chain connects TRBV19 to TRBJ1-5; 9 bases map to TRBD1. The CDR3 is made up of 15 amino acids. The germline V gene encodes CDR1 LNHDA and CDR2 SQIVND (reference sequence). J lost 6 bases, V lost 9 bases, and 12 bases had no gene match. The chain's CDR3 is CASTPITGGVQPQHF. The CDR3 region has the DNA TGTGCCAGCACTCCCATTACAGGGGGCGTTCAGCCCCAGCATTTT. Full variable domain (remainder filled in from reference TRBV19 and TRBJ1-5): DGGITQSPKYLFRKEGQNVTLSCEQNLNHDAMYWYRQDPGQGLRLIYYSQIVNDFQKGDIAEGYSVSREKKESFPLTVTSAQKNPTAFYLCASTPITGGVQPQHFGDGTRLSIL.

The genes are TRBV7-8 and TRBJ1-1; maybe TRBD1 (6 bases). There are 14 residues in the CDR3. V gave up 5 bases and J gave up 1 base, with 11 bases separating them. The V gene's germline CDR1 is SGHVS and CDR2 FQNEAQ. The CDR3: CASSKWTENTEAFF. DNA of the CDR3: TGTGCCAGCAGCAAATGGACAGAGAACACTGAAGCTTTCTTT.

The V gene is TRBV7-9, the J gene TRBJ2-6; 7 nucleotides match TRBD2. The CDR3 length is 17 residues. Per germline, CDR1 SEHNR and CDR2 FQNEAQ (reference sequence). Trimming took 2 bases from V and 3 from J; bases not matched to a gene: 7. The CDR3 sequence: CASSLRRGGIGANVLTF. The CDR3 region has the DNA TGTGCCAGCAGCTTACGCCGGGGAGGGATTGGGGCCAACGTCCTGACTTTC.

This clone has a single count. No conserved phenylalanine or tryptophan is present at the end of the CDR3, so a read error is the likely explanation. The DNA is omitted, as the CDR3 cannot be located on it reliably, and the CDR3 follows TCRdb's listing. The chain uses TRBV20-1 and TRBJ2-7; the table's D call of TRBD2 was not tested on the DNA. The CDR3 spans 9 amino acids, including both terminal residues. Germline CDR1 and CDR2: DFQATT and SNEGSKA (reference sequence). Here the CDR3 reads CSALGTRSL.

The chain links TRBV18 to TRBJ2-2, with TRBD1 matching over 9 bases. The CDR3 runs 16 residues. The V and J ends lost 6 bases and 4 bases, in that order; junction bases with no gene match: 9. Germline V gene sequence: CDR1 KGHSH, CDR2 LQKENI. CDR3 sequence (DNA): TGTGCCAGCTCCTCCCCCGGGACAGGGTCCACCGGGGAGCTGTTTTTT. Protein sequence: CASSSPGTGSTGELFF.

This chain joins TRBV27 and TRBJ2-7, with 9 bases lining up with TRBD1. The CDR3 contains 15 residues. The junction had 1 base not matched to a gene; V was cut back by 0 bases and J by 1 base. CDR1 and CDR2 (germline): MNHEY, SMNVEV (reference sequence). The CDR3 DNA is TGTGCCAGCAGTTTATCGACAGGGGGATCCTACGAGCAGTACTTC. This sequence encodes CASSLSTGGSYEQYF.

This chain uses TRBV5-6 with TRBJ1-4; 9 bases agree with TRBD1. V lost 0 bases and J lost 8; bases outside the gene matches: 11. CDR3 size: 17 residues. Germline CDR1 is SGHDT and CDR2 is YYEEEE. DNA for the CDR3: TGTGCCAGCAGCTTGGTCGGGACAGGGACATCCGGAGAAAAACTGTTTTTT. Translation: CASSLVGTGTSGEKLFF.

This chain joins TRBV14 and TRBJ1-2; 7 bases line up with TRBD1. This CDR3 is 13 amino acids long. Trimming at V came to 3 bases and at J to 3 bases, leaving 1 base not matched to a gene. CDR1 SGHDN and CDR2 FVKESK come from the germline V gene. The CDR3 loop reads CASSQDRYYGYTF. CDR3 coding DNA: TGTGCCAGCAGCCAGGACAGGTACTATGGCTACACCTTC.

V gene TRBV5-1 combines with J gene TRBJ2-4; tentative D call: TRBD1 (6 bases). The CDR3 contains 17 residues. Germline CDR1 reads SGHRS; CDR2 reads YFSETQ. V was clipped by 0 bases and J by 0 bases, with 13 bases between them. This chain's CDR3 is CASSLAGRGLAKNIQYF. The CDR3 DNA sequence: TGCGCCAGCAGCTTGGCGGGCAGGGGCCTAGCCAAAAACATTCAGTACTTC.

This sequence joins TRBV4-1 and TRBJ2-7, with a weak D call TRBD1 (6 bases). Trimming shortened V by 2 bases and J by 6 bases, and 17 bases separated the two germline ends. Germline loops: CDR1 MGHRA, CDR2 YSYEKL. This CDR3 region has 15 residues. CDR3 DNA sequence: TGCGCCAGCAGCCAACAAGCGGAGAGGGGGTTCGAGCAGTACGTC. Protein: CASSQQAERGFEQYV.

The chain joins TRBV7-9 to TRBJ1-2; TRBD1 is a possible D gene (6 bases). Germline-derived CDR1 and CDR2 are SEHNR and FQNEAQ (reference sequence). The V and J ends lost 6 bases and 0 bases respectively, with 14 bases between them. This CDR3 region has 15 residues. This CDR3 is CASSPQGLANYGYTF. CDR3 coding DNA: TGTGCCAGCAGTCCACAGGGACTAGCTAACTATGGCTACACCTTC.

V is TRBV6-6 and J is TRBJ2-7, with 7 bases lining up with TRBD1. Per germline, CDR1 MNHNY and CDR2 SVGAGI (reference sequence). This CDR3 region has 15 residues. Trimming at V came to 8 bases and at J to 3 bases, leaving 13 bases not matched to a gene. CDR3 DNA sequence: TGTGCCAGCGGGGCCGGACAGGCCTTGGGCTACGAGCAGTACTTC. This encodes CASGAGQALGYEQYF.

This chain joins TRBV3-1 (or the pseudogene TRBV3-2) and TRBJ2-7; weak D call: TRBD2 (6 bases). CDR1 and CDR2 (germline): LGHDT, YNNKEL (reference sequence). V gave up 1 base and J gave up 6 bases, with 10 bases separating them. The CDR3 spans 13 residues. The CDR3 bases are TGTGCCAGCAGCCAAGGCCAGGGAGGCGAGCAGTACGTC. Translation gives CASSQGQGGEQYV.

This chain joins TRBV5-4 and TRBJ1-3; TRBD1 aligns across 10 bases. Germline V lookup: CDR1 SGHNT, CDR2 YYREEE (reference sequence). The CDR3 is made up of 15 amino acids. The V segment lost 4 bases and the J segment 4 bases; nucleotides outside the gene matches: 5. The CDR3 coding sequence is TGTGCCAGCAGCGTTGGGACAGGGGCAGGAAACACCATATATTTT. Its translation is CASSVGTGAGNTIYF. Together with reference TRBV5-4 and TRBJ1-3, the CDR3 gives the full variable domain: ETGVTQSPTHLIKTRGQQVTLRCSSQSGHNTVSWYQQALGQGPQFIFQYYREEENGRGNFPPRFSGLQFPNYSSELNVNALELDDSALYLCASSVGTGAGNTIYFGEGSWLTVV.

This chain joins TRBV12-2 and TRBJ1-1; the D call in the table, TRBD1, was not verified against the DNA. TRBV12-2 is flagged as a pseudogene. This CDR3 has 17 residues. The CDR3 coding sequence is TGTGCAAGTCGCTCAACCTACAGGTTTTCTATGGACACTGAAGCTTTCTTT. Amino acids: CASRSTYRFSMDTEAFF.

Points on this clone: A junction boundary mismatches the germline segment, possibly from a read error. The rearrangement links TRBV7-7 to TRBJ1-5; 10 nucleotides align to TRBD1. This CDR3 region has 20 residues. Germline V gene sequence: CDR1 SSHAT, CDR2 FNYEAQ (reference sequence). The CDR3 DNA reads as TGTGCTAGCAGCTTAGTATCTCCCCCCCGGGACAGGGGTGTCCGTCAGCCCCAGCATTTT. Residues: CASSLVSPPRDRGVRQPQHF.

This clone appeared a single time. J is TRBJ2-7 and V is TRBV5-1, with 10 nucleotides matching TRBD1. Per the germline V gene, CDR1 is SGHRS and CDR2 is YFSETQ. Trimming at V came to 3 bases and at J to 2 bases, leaving 5 bases not matched to a gene. The CDR3 sequence is 15 residues long. CDR3 DNA: TGCGCCAGCAGCTCGGGGGGGACAGGGGCCTACGAGCAGTACGTC. Protein product: CASSSGGTGAYEQYV.

J is TRBJ1-5 and V is TRBV4-3; D perhaps matches TRBD1 (5 bases). The CDR3 has 17 amino acids. The germline V gene has CDR1 LGHNA and CDR2 YSLEER. The ends were cut back, 0 bases at V and 3 bases at J, with 15 bases in the middle. CDR3 bases: TGCGCCAGCAGCCAAGAACCAGGGAGGGGCCCCAATCAGCCCCAGCATTTT. Protein product: CASSQEPGRGPNQPQHF.

The chain joins TRBV28 to TRBJ1-1; tentative D call: TRBD1 (5 bases). The CDR3 has 17 residues. From germline, CDR1 is MDHEN and CDR2 SYDVKM. Trimming shortened V by 6 bases and J by 4 bases, and 24 bases separated the two germline ends. CDR3 coding DNA: TGTGCCAGCAGCCCGCCAGGGTTCACGAACCCAGGCACTGAAGCTTTCTTT. The encoded protein is CASSPPGFTNPGTEAFF.